This TCR beta chain was captured by sequencing in a study of early T cells in non-severe SARS-CoV-2 infection. Across the whole study: Bulk RNA taken from unsorted whole blood was sequenced, leaving chains unpaired.

This CDR3 comprises 14 residues. V gave up 3 bases and J gave up 2 bases, with 10 bases separating them. The V gene's germline CDR1 is MDHEN and CDR2 SYDVKM. This clonotype was counted between two and nine times. Each single cDNA molecule received a unique molecular identifier. TCRdb itself ran the 5' RACE reads through MiXCR, one entry per CDR3 protein. Among some 54,000 distinct CDR3 sequences listed, roughly a tenth were seen once. The source material was whole blood. The chain is built from TRBV28 and TRBJ1-2; no definite D call. The receptor comes from an adult who was a healthcare worker with PCR-confirmed SARS-CoV-2 infection or an uninfected control (not recorded which). The CDR3, as DNA: TGTGCCAGCAGTTTGGAGGTCTTAAACTATGGCTACACCTTC. Amino acid sequence: CASSLEVLNYGYTF.